The rows below give T cell receptor beta chains drawn from one sample of a study of cytomegalovirus exposure and HLA in healthy donors. The data were produced by immunoSEQ multiplex PCR, yet TCRdb's version contains in-frame clones alone and is incomplete. The table lists about 78,000 clones, nearly 80% of them singletons, with 20% to 25% in the top ten. Sequenced input: PBMCs. The source is a woman between 50 and 59 years old in good health and CMV-seropositive. Both conserved end residues are part of each CDR3. The D gene is left open where the match is weak. Rows may omit the clone size; those that give it use once, few, many or a size class.

>NA|NA|TRBJ1-1|TRBV5-1
TGCGCCAGCAGCCCGGGTACAGGGTCTGAAGCTTTCTTT
CASSPGTGSEAFF
>TRBD2|NA|TRBJ2-3|TRBV5-1
TGCGCCAGCAGCTTGCGGGGGGAAGGAGATACGCAGTATTTT
CASSLRGEGDTQYF
>NA|NA|TRBJ2-3|TRBV6-5
TGTGCCAGCAGGCCCTTCGTACAGGGCCCAGATACGCAGTATTTT
CASRPFVQGPDTQYF
>TRBD2|NA|TRBJ2-1|TRBV5-4
TGTGCCAGCAGCCCGGGCGGGACTAGCGGAGGCAATGAGCAGTTCTTC
CASSPGGTSGGNEQFF
>NA|NA|TRBJ2-5|TRBV5-1
TGCGCCAGCAGCCCCGGAGGGGGCGGGCAAGAGACCCAGTACTTC
CASSPGGGGQETQYF
>NA|NA|TRBJ2-1|TRBV5-4
TGTGCCAGCAGCTCCATGAATTCCGGGTACAATGAGCAGTTCTTC
CASSSMNSGYNEQFF
>TRBD1|NA|TRBJ1-1|TRBV7-2
TGTGCCAGCAGCTCTTGGGGCAGGGGGGACACTGAAGCTTTCTTT
CASSSWGRGDTEAFF
>NA|NA|TRBJ1-1|TRBV10-1
TGCGCCAGCAGTGAGTCCTGGACATCCCCTGAAGCTTTCTTT
CASSESWTSPEAFF
>NA|NA|TRBJ1-4|TRBV15
TGTGCCACCAGCAGGGGGCGAAATGAAAAACTGTTTTTT
CATSRGRNEKLFF
>NA|NA|TRBJ1-6|TRBV15
TGTGCCACCAGCAGAGATGCGGGGGCTCAGAATTCACCCCTCCACTTT
CATSRDAGAQNSPLHF
>NA|NA|TRBJ2-3|TRBV4-1
TGCGCCAGCAGTCATCTCGCGCGGGATACGCAGTATTTT
CASSHLARDTQYF
>TRBD1|NA|TRBJ2-2|TRBV30
TGTGCCTGGAGTGAATCCAGGGGGCGCCCCGGGGAGCTGTTTTTT
CAWSESRGRPGELFF
>NA|NA|TRBJ1-5|TRBV28
TGTGCCAGCAGTTTATTCAGGGGCAATCAGCCCCAGCATTTT
CASSLFRGNQPQHF
>NA|NA|TRBJ2-5|TRBV7-2
TGTGCCAGCAGCTTAAGGGGGGGGGCCCTAGAGACCCAGTACTTC
CASSLRGGALETQYF
>NA|NA|TRBJ1-3|TRBV5-3
TGTGCCAGAAGCTCCGCGGCTTTCCGAAACACCATATATTTT
CARSSAAFRNTIYF
>NA|NA|TRBJ1-1|TRBV19
TGTGCCAGTAGTGACAGCAGCATGAACACTGAAGCTTTCTTT
CASSDSSMNTEAFF
>TRBD1|NA|TRBJ1-4|TRBV7-3
TGTGCCAGCAGCAGCCCCGACCGGGACAGGGGGCCATCTAATGAAAAACTGTTTTTT
CASSSPDRDRGPSNEKLFF
>NA|NA|TRBJ1-2|TRBV21-1
TGTGCCAGCAGATTTGGCGACAGGGACCGTGGCTACACCTTC
CASRFGDRDRGYTF
>TRBD2|NA|TRBJ2-5|TRBV11-3
TGTGCCAGCAGCCTTCGGACTAGCGGAGAGACCCAGTACTTC
CASSLRTSGETQYF
>NA|few|TRBJ2-5|TRBV7-9
TGTGCCAGCAGCCGCGGGGAGACCCAGTACTTC
CASSRGETQYF
>TRBD2|once|TRBJ2-3|TRBV5-1
TGCGCCAGCAGCTTTCGGCCGGGAGGGAGCACAGATACGCAGTATTTT
CASSFRPGGSTDTQYF
>TRBD1|NA|TRBJ1-5|TRBV6-6
TGTGCCAGCAGAACCCCGGGACAGGGGACTCAGCCCCAGCATTTT
CASRTPGQGTQPQHF
>NA|NA|TRBJ1-2|TRBV7-9
TGTGCCAGCAGCCTCCCTGGGGGGGCTAACTATGGCTACACCTTC
CASSLPGGANYGYTF
>TRBD1|NA|TRBJ2-1|TRBV9
TGTGCCAGCAGCGTAGGTCAGGGGGCTTACAATGAGCAGTTCTTC
CASSVGQGAYNEQFF
>NA|NA|TRBJ1-1|TRBV11-3
TGTGCCAGCAGCTTCGCAGGGGCGTCCGAAGCTTTCTTT
CASSFAGASEAFF